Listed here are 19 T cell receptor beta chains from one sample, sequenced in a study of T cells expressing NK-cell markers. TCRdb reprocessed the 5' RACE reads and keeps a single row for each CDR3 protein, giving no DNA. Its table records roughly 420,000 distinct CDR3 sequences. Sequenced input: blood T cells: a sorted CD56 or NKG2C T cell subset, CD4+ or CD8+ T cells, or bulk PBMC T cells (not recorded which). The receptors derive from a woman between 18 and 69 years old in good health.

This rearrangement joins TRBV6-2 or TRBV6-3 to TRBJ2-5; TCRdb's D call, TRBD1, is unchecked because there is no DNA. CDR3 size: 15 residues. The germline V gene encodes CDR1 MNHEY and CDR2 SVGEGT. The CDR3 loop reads CASSYGEGGSETQYF.

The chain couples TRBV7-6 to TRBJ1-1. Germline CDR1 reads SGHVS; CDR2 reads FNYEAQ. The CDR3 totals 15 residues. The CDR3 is CASSPGPTPNTEAFF. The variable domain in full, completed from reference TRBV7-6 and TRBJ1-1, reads GAGVSQSPRYKVTKRGQDVALRCDPISGHVSLYWYRQALGQGPEFLTYFNYEAQQDKSGLPNDRFSAERPEGSISTLTIQRTEQRDSAMYRCASSPGPTPNTEAFFGQGTRLTVV.

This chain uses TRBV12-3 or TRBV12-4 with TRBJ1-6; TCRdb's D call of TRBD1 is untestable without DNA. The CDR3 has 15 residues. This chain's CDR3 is CASSRQGQGNSPLHF.

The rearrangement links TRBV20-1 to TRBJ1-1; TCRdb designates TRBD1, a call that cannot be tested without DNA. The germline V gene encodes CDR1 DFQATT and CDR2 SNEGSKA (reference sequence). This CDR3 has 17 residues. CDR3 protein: CSARSTGDTPKRTEAFF.

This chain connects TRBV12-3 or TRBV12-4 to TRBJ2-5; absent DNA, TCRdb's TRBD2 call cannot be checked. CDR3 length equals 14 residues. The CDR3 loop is CASRPPGLVETQYF.

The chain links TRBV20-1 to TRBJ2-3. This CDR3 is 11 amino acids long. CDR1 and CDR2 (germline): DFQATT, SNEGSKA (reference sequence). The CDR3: CSAPRIFTQYF.

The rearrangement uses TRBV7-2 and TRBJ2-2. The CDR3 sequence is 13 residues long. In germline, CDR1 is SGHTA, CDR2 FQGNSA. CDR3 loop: CASSEQVAGELFF.

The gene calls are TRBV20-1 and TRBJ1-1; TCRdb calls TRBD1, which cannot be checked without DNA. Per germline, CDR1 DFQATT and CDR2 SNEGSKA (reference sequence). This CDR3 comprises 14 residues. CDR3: CSAPRTELNTEAFF.

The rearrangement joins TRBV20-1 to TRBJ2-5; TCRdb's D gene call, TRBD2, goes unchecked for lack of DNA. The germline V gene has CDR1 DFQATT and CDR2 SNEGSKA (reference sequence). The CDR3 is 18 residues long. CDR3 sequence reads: CSARGGGTSGAPGETQYF.

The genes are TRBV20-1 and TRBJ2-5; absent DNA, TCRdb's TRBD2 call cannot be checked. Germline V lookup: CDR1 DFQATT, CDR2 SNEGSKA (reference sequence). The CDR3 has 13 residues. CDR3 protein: CSARFPSAETQYF.

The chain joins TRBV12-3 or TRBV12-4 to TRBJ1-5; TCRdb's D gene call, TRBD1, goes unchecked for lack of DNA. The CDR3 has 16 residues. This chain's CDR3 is CASSQVGPDSNQPQHF.

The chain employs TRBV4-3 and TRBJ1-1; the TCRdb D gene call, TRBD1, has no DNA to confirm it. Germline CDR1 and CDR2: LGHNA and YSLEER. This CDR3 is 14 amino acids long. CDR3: CASSQGDRYTEAFF.

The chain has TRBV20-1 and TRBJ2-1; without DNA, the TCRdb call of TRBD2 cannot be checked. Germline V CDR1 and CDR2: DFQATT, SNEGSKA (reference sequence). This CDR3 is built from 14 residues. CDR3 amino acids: CSASGGPVGNEQFF.

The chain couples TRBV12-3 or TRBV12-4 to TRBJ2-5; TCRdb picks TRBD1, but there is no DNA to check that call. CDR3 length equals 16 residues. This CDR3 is CASSPNRGLPQETQYF.

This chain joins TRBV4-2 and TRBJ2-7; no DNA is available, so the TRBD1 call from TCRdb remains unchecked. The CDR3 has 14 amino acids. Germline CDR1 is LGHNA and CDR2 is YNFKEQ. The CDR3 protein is CASAPGTVSYEQYF.

The CDR3 spells CASSDLGEQYF. The V and J genes are TRBV7-8 and TRBJ2-7. The CDR3 loop spans 11 amino acids. Germline assignment: CDR1 SGHVS and CDR2 FQNEAQ.

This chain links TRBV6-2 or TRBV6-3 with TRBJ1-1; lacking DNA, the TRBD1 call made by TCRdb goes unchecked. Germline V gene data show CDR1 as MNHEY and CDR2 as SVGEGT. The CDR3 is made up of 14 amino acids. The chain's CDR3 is CASSTPGTGNKAFF.

The CDR3 here is CASSVGLLGEQFF. The chain combines TRBV9 with TRBJ2-1. CDR1 and CDR2 from the germline V gene are SGDLS and YYNGEE. There are 13 residues in the CDR3.

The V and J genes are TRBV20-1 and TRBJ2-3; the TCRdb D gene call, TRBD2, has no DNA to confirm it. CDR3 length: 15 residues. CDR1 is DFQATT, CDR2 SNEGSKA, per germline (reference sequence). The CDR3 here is CSATKTSGSDDTQYF.